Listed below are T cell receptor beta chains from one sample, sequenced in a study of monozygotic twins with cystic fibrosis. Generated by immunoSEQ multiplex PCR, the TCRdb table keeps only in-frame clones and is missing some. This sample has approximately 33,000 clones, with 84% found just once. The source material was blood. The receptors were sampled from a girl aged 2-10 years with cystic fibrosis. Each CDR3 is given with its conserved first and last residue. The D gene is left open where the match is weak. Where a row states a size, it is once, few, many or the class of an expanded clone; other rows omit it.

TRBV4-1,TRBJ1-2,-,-,TGCGCCAGCAGCCAAGACAGGGACTATGGCTACACCTTC,CASSQDRDYGYTF
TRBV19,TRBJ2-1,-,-,TGTGCCAGTGGGAGCGGGCGGACCTACAATGAGCAGTTCTTC,CASGSGRTYNEQFF
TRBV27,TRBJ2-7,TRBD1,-,TGTGCCACCAAACAGGGGGCGACCAGCGAGCAGTACTTC,CATKQGATSEQYF
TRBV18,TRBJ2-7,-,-,TGTGCCAGCTCACCACCGGTACTACAGGGACTTTACGAGCAGTACTTC,CASSPPVLQGLYEQYF
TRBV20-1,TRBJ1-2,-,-,TGCAGTGCTTCGACTTTCTATGGCTACACCTTC,CSASTFYGYTF
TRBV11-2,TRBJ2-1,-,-,TGTGCCAGCATCCAAGCCCTGACAGGATACAATGAGCAGTTCTTC,CASIQALTGYNEQFF
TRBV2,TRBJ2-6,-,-,TGTGCCAGCACCGAAGGAGGGATATCTGGGGCCAACGTCCTGACTTTC,CASTEGGISGANVLTF
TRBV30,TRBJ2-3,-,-,TGTGCCTGGAAAGGGGGGCAGGGGCCCCTTTTTAGCACAGATACGCAGTATTTT,CAWKGGQGPLFSTDTQYF
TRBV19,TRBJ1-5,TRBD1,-,TGTGCCAGTAGTGACGACAGGGGGCGAAATCAGCCCCAGCATTTT,CASSDDRGRNQPQHF
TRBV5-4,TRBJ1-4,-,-,TGTGCCAGCAGCTCGGAGCCCAAGGAAAAACTGTTTTTT,CASSSEPKEKLFF
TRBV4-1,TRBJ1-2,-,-,TGCGCCAGCAGCCCCCAATGGCCGGGGCACTATGGCTACACCTTC,CASSPQWPGHYGYTF
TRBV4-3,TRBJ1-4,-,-,TGCGCCAGCAGCCGGGATCCGGCCCCGGGGTCCGAAAAACTGTTTTTT,CASSRDPAPGSEKLFF
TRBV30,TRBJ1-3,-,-,TGTGCCTGGAGTGCTACAGGGTTTGGCGCCATATATTTT,CAWSATGFGAIYF
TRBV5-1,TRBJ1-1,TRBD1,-,TGCGCCAGCAGCTCAGGGGGCAGTAACGGGAACACTGAAGCTTTCTTT,CASSSGGSNGNTEAFF
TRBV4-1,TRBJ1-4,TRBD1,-,TGCGCCAGCAGCCAAACGTTTGGGACAGGGGGCGAAAAACTGTTTTTT,CASSQTFGTGGEKLFF
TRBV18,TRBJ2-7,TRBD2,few,TGTGCCAGCTCACCCAGACTAGCGGGGGAGAAACTCTACGAGCAGTACTTC,CASSPRLAGEKLYEQYF
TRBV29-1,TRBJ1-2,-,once,TGCAGCGTTGACTACAGCCTATGGGGGGCTTATGGCTACACCTTC,CSVDYSLWGAYGYTF
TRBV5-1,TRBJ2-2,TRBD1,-,TGCGCCAGCAGCTTTGGGGACAGGGCCAACGCCGGGGAGCTGTTTTTT,CASSFGDRANAGELFF
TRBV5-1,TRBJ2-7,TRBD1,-,TGCGCCAGCAGCTTGGCCCCGACAGGGGGCATCAACGAGCAGTACTTC,CASSLAPTGGINEQYF
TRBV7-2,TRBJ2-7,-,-,TGTGCCAGCGGGTCGGATTCCTACGAGCAGTACTTC,CASGSDSYEQYF
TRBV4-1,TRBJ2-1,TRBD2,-,TGCGCCAGCAGCCAAGATGTTGGGACTAGCGGGGGTTCTGAGCAGTTCTTC,CASSQDVGTSGGSEQFF
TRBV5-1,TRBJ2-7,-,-,TGCGCCAGCAGTCGACAGGAGCAATCCTACGAGCAGTACTTC,CASSRQEQSYEQYF
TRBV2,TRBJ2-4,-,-,TGTGCCAGCAGTGAATTCTTAGAGGCCAAAAACATTCAGTACTTC,CASSEFLEAKNIQYF
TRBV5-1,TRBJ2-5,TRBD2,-,TGCGCCAGCAGCGACCCGGGACTAGAACAAGAGACCCAGTACTTC,CASSDPGLEQETQYF
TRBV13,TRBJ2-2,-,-,TGTGCCAGCAGCTTAGAGGGAAAGGTCACCGGGGAGCTGTTTTTT,CASSLEGKVTGELFF
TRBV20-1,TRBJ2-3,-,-,TGCAGTGCTAGAGTTGGAAATACGCAGTATTTT,CSARVGNTQYF
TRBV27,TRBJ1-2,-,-,TGTGCCAGCAGGGGCCGGACAGCCTTCCCCCCTAACTATGGCTACACCTTC,CASRGRTAFPPNYGYTF
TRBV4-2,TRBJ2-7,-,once,TGTGCCAGCAGCCAAGTACACCGGGACTTTAACTACGAGCAGTACTTC,CASSQVHRDFNYEQYF
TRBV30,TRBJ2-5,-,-,TGTGCCTGGAGTTACAAGGGGAGAGAGACCCAGTACTTC,CAWSYKGRETQYF
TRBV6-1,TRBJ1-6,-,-,TGTGCCAGCAGTGGCACGACAGCTAATTCACCCCTCCACTTT,CASSGTTANSPLHF
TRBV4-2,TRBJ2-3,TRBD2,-,TGTGCCAGCAGCCAAGGCGGGGGACGAGATACGCAGTATTTT,CASSQGGGRDTQYF
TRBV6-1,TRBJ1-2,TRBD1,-,TGTGCCAGCCCCGGGACAGGGACAATACACTATGGCTACACCTTC,CASPGTGTIHYGYTF
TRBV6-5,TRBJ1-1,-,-,TGTGCCAGCAGTTGGGCCGAGGGGTACACTGAAGCTTTCTTT,CASSWAEGYTEAFF
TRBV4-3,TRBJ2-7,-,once,TGCGCCAGCAGCCAATCCACAGGGGCCGGAGGGGGTTTGCAGTACTTC,CASSQSTGAGGGLQYF
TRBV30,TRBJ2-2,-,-,TGTGCCTGGAGTGCCCGGGACCCGCCCATGGAGCTGTTTTTT,CAWSARDPPMELFF
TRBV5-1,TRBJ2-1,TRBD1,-,TGCGCCAGCAGCTTGGAAGGGGGCGTCTCCTACAATGAGCAGTTCTTC,CASSLEGGVSYNEQFF
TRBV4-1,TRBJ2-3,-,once,TGCGCCAGCAGCCAAGTCAGACTGAGCACAGATACGCAGTATTTT,CASSQVRLSTDTQYF
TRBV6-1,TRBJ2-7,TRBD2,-,TGTGCCAGCAGTGCCGGGACTAGCGGGGGTTCCTACGAGCAGTACTTC,CASSAGTSGGSYEQYF
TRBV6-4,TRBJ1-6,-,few,TGTGCCAGCAGTGACGGGGTGAACCCACCCCTCCACTTT,CASSDGVNPPLHF
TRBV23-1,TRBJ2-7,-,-,TGCGCCAGCAGTCAACCGGGGAGCTATGGGCAGTACTTC,CASSQPGSYGQYF
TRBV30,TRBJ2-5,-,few,TGTGCCTGGAACCCAGGGGGGGCCCGGGAGACCCAGTACTTC,CAWNPGGARETQYF
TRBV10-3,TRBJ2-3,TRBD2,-,TGTGCCATCAGCCCGTCTAGCGGGGGTATTAACACAGATACGCAGTATTTT,CAISPSSGGINTDTQYF